The 20 T cell receptor beta chains listed next were all sequenced from one sample in a study of breast tumors, draining lymph nodes, adjacent tissues (dated by TCRdb to the mid-2010s). The library was produced with multiplex PCR. The instrument was an Illumina HiSeq 2000. In-frame beta chains were kept once TCRdb had trimmed the public reads at Q25 with fastp and called clones with MiXCR. All rows with the same CDR3 protein become a single entry with the most common DNA and genes. Within this sample are 190,000 or so distinct CDR3 sequences, with roughly 29% of them counted one time only. Of the sample, over 4% falls within the top ten clones. The axillary draining lymph nodes of breast cancer patients were the source of the lymph node samples. What was sequenced was axillary lymph node tissue. Every receptor here comes from a female donor with breast cancer. Some clones in this sample may be carry-over from other donors' samples.

As regards this clonotype: A much bigger clone sits one base away, suggesting this may be a read error. The chain couples TRBV6-2 or TRBV6-3 to TRBJ1-5, with 7 nucleotides matching TRBD1. This CDR3 is built from 15 residues. Germline lookup yields CDR1 MNHEY and CDR2 SVGEGT. CDR3: CAGSRTGGSNQPQHF. The DNA for the CDR3 is TGTGCCGGCAGTCGGACAGGAGGAAGCAATCAGCCCCAGCATTTT.

This clonotype occurred many times. The V and J genes are TRBV3-1 and TRBJ2-5, with 7 bases aligning to TRBD1. With V trimmed by 4 bases and J by 6 bases, 11 bases remained unmatched. This CDR3 has 15 residues. Germline V gene sequence: CDR1 LGHDT, CDR2 YNNKEL (reference sequence). CDR3 DNA sequence: TGTGCCAGCAGCCCTCCGGGACAGCCCCTTAAGACCCAGTACTTC. The encoded protein is CASSPPGQPLKTQYF.

This clonotype was picked up a small number of times. The rearrangement uses TRBV29-1 and TRBJ1-1; D call uncertain. The V end lost 5 bases, the J end lost 1 base, and 2 bases lay between the germline ends. This CDR3 contains 10 residues. Germline V lookup: CDR1 SQVTM, CDR2 ANQGSEA. CDR3 bases: TGCAGCGTTACGAACACTGAAGCTTTCTTT. Translation gives CSVTNTEAFF. Combining the CDR3 with reference TRBV29-1 and TRBJ1-1 gives the whole variable domain SAVISQKPSRDICQRGTSLTIQCQVDSQVTMMFWYRQQPGQSLTLIATANQGSEATYESGFVIDKFPISRPNLTFSTLTVSNMSPEDSSIYLCSVTNTEAFFGQGTRLTVV.

This clonotype was counted at least ten times. The rearrangement joins TRBV19 to TRBJ2-1; TRBD2 matches at 8 bases. Trimming at V came to 2 bases and at J to 7 bases, leaving 1 base not matched to a gene. The V gene's germline CDR1 is LNHDA and CDR2 SQIVND (reference sequence). The CDR3 is 13 residues long. This CDR3 is CASSIREGNEQFF. In nucleotides, the CDR3 is TGTGCCAGTAGTATACGGGAGGGGAATGAGCAGTTCTTC.

Ten or more counts support this clonotype. CDR3 sequence reads: CASSSRPTPSTDTQYF. In DNA form, the CDR3 reads TGTGCCAGCAGTTCCCGCCCGACACCTAGCACAGATACGCAGTATTTT. The chain couples TRBV28 to TRBJ2-3; D unclear. Per germline, CDR1 MDHEN and CDR2 SYDVKM. The CDR3 runs 16 residues. V shed 4 bases and J shed 0 bases, with 14 bases lying between them.

Remarks on this clonotype: A much larger clonotype is one base distant, so this may be a read error. The V gene is TRBV5-8, the J gene TRBJ2-2, with D unresolved. The germline V gene encodes CDR1 SGHTS and CDR2 YDEGEE. The CDR3 is 14 residues long. Trimming took off 1 base at V and 5 bases at J, with 9 bases between the two ends. The chain's CDR3 is CASSLRSPTGELFF. The DNA for the CDR3 is TGTGCCAGCAGCTTGAGGTCTCCGACCGGGGAGCTGTTTTTT.

The table lists this clonotype with many counts. V and J are TRBV7-9 and TRBJ2-3, with 9 bases lining up with TRBD1. The V gene end was trimmed by 7 bases and the J gene end by 3 bases; junction bases not matched to a gene: 5. Germline CDR1 SEHNR, CDR2 FQNEAQ (reference sequence). This CDR3 region has 14 residues. As DNA, the CDR3 is TGTGCCAGCAAATACAGGGGGCCAACAGATACGCAGTATTTT. It encodes CASKYRGPTDTQYF.

The chain recombines TRBV20-1 with TRBJ2-4, with TRBD1 identical over 7 bases. From germline, CDR1 is DFQATT and CDR2 SNEGSKA (reference sequence). The CDR3 is 14 residues long. J was trimmed by 7 bases and V by 3 bases; bases with no gene match: 9. CDR3 DNA sequence: TGCAGTGCTAGTATGCACCCCAGGGGGAACATTCAGTACTTC. Amino acids: CSASMHPRGNIQYF.

This clonotype was detected many times. The chain carries TRBV7-9 and TRBJ2-3, with no clear D. V shed 0 bases and J shed 0 bases, with 4 bases lying between them. This CDR3 is 14 amino acids long. Per the germline V gene, CDR1 is SEHNR and CDR2 is FQNEAQ (reference sequence). The CDR3 loop is CASSLAVSTDTQYF. The CDR3 DNA reads as TGTGCCAGCAGCTTAGCGGTCAGCACAGATACGCAGTATTTT.

At least ten counts were recorded for this clonotype. The rearrangement uses TRBV7-8 and TRBJ2-1; 9 positions match TRBD1. The trim removed 2 bases at V and 8 bases at J, leaving 4 bases unmatched. Germline assignment: CDR1 SGHVS and CDR2 FQNEAQ. There are 14 residues in the CDR3. The CDR3 reads CASSLKGQGYEQFF. CDR3 DNA: TGTGCCAGCAGCTTAAAGGGACAGGGTTATGAGCAGTTCTTC.

This chain connects TRBV6-5 to TRBJ2-1; 9 bases are shared with TRBD1. CDR3 length: 13 amino acids. Unmatched junction bases numbered 6, after V lost 6 bases and J lost 9 bases. From germline, CDR1 is MNHEY and CDR2 SVGAGI. Written as DNA, the CDR3 is TGTGCCAGCAGCCCCGGGACAGGGACTGAGCAGTTCTTC. Encoded protein: CASSPGTGTEQFF.

A remark on this clonotype: This could be a read error, since a much larger clone is one nucleotide away. The chain employs TRBV6-1 and TRBJ1-2; 7 bases map to TRBD1. This CDR3 comprises 16 residues. Germline assignment: CDR1 MNHNS and CDR2 SASEGT. The CDR3 reads CACSEALDRSHYGYTF. As DNA, the CDR3 is TGTGCCTGCAGTGAAGCCCTGGACAGGAGCCATTATGGCTACACCTTC.

The V gene is TRBV6-1, the J gene TRBJ2-1, with 10 bases matching TRBD2. Germline V gene data show CDR1 as MNHNS and CDR2 as SASEGT. The trim removed 8 bases at V and 0 bases at J, leaving 7 bases unmatched. This CDR3 is 16 amino acids long. CDR3 sequence reads: CASSPSGGASYNEQFF. CDR3 nucleotides: TGTGCCAGCTCTCCCAGCGGGGGGGCCTCCTACAATGAGCAGTTCTTC.

The rearrangement joins TRBV6-5 to TRBJ1-6, with D uncertain. Per germline, CDR1 MNHEY and CDR2 SVGAGI. V was pared by 8 bases and J by 0 bases, with 11 bases between. The CDR3 is 15 amino acids. CDR3 bases: TGTGCCAGCCGCCAGCGGGACTCCTATAATTCACCCCTCCACTTT. It specifies CASRQRDSYNSPLHF.

The chain couples TRBV6-5 to TRBJ1-1; D gene unclear. This CDR3 contains 12 residues. Germline values: CDR1 MNHEY, CDR2 SVGAGI. V dropped 8 bases and J dropped 5 bases, with 12 bases sitting between them. CDR3 sequence: CASVSGWTEAFF. The CDR3 coding sequence is TGTGCCAGCGTTTCGGGTTGGACTGAAGCTTTCTTT.

This clonotype was counted at least ten times. The chain combines TRBV6-6 with TRBJ2-7; TRBD2 might be the D (5 bases). The CDR3 consists of 15 residues. V was shortened by 2 bases and J by 2 bases, with 13 bases between the two germline ends. The germline gives CDR1 MNHNY, CDR2 SVGAGI (reference sequence). CDR3 loop: CASSYQEGRAYEQYF. DNA of the CDR3: TGTGCCAGCAGTTACCAAGAGGGCAGAGCCTACGAGCAGTACTTC.

This clonotype was detected many times. The chain employs TRBV24-1 and TRBJ2-3; 11 nucleotides line up with TRBD2. V lost 4 bases, J lost 1 base, and 12 bases stayed unmatched. Germline assignment: CDR1 KGHDR and CDR2 SFDVKD. This CDR3 is 19 amino acids long. The CDR3 here is CATSDQGTSGALGTDTQYF. CDR3 bases: TGTGCCACCAGTGACCAAGGGACTAGCGGAGCACTTGGCACAGATACGCAGTATTTT.

As regards this clonotype: This may be a read error: a much more frequent sequence differs by one nucleotide. This chain uses TRBV10-2 with TRBJ2-5; TRBD1 is a possible D gene (5 bases). CDR1 and CDR2 (germline): WSHSY, SAAADI. CDR3 length: 14 amino acids. The CDR3 region is CASSEGRVAETQHF. The CDR3 bases are TGCGCCAGCAGTGAGGGCAGGGTGGCCGAGACCCAGCACTTC.

The DNA for the CDR3 is TGTGCCAGCGGCCGGACTAGCGGGAGAAGGTACGAGCAGTACTTC. It encodes CASGRTSGRRYEQYF. The V call is TRBV14, the J call TRBJ2-7; TRBD2 aligns across 13 bases. Germline-derived CDR1 and CDR2 are SGHDN and FVKESK. The CDR3 runs to 15 residues. V dropped 8 bases and J dropped 4; count of bases not matched to a gene: 8.

This clonotype came up many times. The gene calls are TRBV5-1 and TRBJ1-6; D gene unclear. CDR1 and CDR2 from the germline V gene are SGHRS and YFSETQ. The CDR3 covers 13 residues. Trimming cost V 0 bases and J 9 bases, with 7 bases left between them. This CDR3 is CASSLDLASPLHF. The CDR3 nucleotides read TGCGCCAGCAGCTTGGATTTGGCTTCACCCCTCCACTTT.